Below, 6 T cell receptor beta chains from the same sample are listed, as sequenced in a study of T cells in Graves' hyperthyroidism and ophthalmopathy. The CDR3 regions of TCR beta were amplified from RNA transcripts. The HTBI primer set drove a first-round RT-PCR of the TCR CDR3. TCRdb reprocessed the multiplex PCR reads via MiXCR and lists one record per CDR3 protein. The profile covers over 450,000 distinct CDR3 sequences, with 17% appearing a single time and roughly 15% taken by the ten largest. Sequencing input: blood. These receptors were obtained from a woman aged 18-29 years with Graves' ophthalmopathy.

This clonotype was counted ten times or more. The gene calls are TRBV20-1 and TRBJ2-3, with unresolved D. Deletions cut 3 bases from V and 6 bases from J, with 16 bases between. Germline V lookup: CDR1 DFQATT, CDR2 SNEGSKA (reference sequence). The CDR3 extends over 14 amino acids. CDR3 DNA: TGCAGTGCTAGTAGAGACCCCCACGGGGATACGCAGTATTTT. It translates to CSASRDPHGDTQYF.

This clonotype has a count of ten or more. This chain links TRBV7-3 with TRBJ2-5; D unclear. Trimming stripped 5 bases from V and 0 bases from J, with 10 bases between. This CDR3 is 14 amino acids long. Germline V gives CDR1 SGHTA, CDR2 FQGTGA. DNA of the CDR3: TGTGCCAGCAGCCCCTCGGTCAACCAAGAGACCCAGTACTTC. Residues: CASSPSVNQETQYF.

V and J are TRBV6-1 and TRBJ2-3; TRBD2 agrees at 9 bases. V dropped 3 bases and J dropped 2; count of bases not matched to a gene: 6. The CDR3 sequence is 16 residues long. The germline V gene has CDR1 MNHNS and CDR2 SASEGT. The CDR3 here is CASSEGSGRVTDTQYF. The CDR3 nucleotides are TGTGCCAGCAGTGAGGGTAGCGGGAGAGTCACAGATACGCAGTATTTT.

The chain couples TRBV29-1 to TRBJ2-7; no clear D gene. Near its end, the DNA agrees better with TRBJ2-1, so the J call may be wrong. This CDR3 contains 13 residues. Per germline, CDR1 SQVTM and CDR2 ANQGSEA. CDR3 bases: TGCAGCGTTGTACACGGTTCTGTCTACGAGCAGTTCTTC. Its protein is CSVVHGSVYEQFF.

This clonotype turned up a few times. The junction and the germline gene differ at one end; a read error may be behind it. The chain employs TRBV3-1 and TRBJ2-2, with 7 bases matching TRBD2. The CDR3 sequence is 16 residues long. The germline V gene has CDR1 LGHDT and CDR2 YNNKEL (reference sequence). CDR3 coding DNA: TGCGCCAGCAGCCCGGCGAGGACTAGGAACACCGGGGAGCTGTTTTTT. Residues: CASSPARTRNTGELFF.

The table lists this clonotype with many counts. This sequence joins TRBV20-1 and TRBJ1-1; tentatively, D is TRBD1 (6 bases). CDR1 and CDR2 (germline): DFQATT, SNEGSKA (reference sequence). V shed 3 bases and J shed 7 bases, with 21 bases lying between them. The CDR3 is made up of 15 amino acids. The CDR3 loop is CSASPGTQRWIEAFF. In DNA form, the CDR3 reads TGCAGTGCTAGCCCCGGGACACAACGATGGATTGAAGCTTTCTTT.